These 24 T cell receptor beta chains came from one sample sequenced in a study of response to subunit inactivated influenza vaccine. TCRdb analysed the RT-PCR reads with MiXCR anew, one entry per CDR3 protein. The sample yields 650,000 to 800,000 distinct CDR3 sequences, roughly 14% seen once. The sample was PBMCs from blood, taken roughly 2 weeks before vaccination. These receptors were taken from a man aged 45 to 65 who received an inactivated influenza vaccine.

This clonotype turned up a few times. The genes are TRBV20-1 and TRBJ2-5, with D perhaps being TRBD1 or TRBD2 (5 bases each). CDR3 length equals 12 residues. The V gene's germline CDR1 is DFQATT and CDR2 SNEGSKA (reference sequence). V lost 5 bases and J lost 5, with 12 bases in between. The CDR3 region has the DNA TGCAGTGCTGGGGCAAGGAGGGAGACCCAGTACTTC. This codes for CSAGARRETQYF.

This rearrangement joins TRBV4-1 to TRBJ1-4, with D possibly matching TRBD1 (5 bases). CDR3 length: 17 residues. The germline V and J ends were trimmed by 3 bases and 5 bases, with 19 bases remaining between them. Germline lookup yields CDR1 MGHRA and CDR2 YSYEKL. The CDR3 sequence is CASSHPGPLLGNEKLFF. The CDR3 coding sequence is TGCGCCAGCAGCCACCCGGGACCGCTCCTGGGGAATGAAAAACTGTTTTTT.

The CDR3 region is CASSGLAGGINNEQFF. The CDR3 region has the DNA TGTGCCAGCAGCGGATTAGCGGGGGGTATTAACAATGAGCAGTTCTTC. This rearrangement joins TRBV11-2 to TRBJ2-1; 10 nucleotides agree with TRBD2. Germline CDR1 and CDR2: SGHAT and FQNNGV. V lost 5 bases to trimming and J lost 5 bases; unmatched junction nucleotides: 9. The CDR3 length is 16 residues.

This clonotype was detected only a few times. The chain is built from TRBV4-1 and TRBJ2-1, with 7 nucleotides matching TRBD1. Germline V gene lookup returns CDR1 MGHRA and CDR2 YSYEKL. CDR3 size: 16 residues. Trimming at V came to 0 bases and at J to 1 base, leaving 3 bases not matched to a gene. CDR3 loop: CASSQEGRGSYNEQFF. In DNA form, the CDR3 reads TGCGCCAGCAGCCAAGAAGGCAGGGGGTCCTACAATGAGCAGTTCTTC.

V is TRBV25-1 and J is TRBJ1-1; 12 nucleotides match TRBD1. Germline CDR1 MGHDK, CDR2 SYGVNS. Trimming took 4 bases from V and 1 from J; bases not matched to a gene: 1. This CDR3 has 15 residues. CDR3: CASSGDRGRNTEAFF. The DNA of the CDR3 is TGTGCCAGCAGTGGGGACAGGGGGCGGAACACTGAAGCTTTCTTT.

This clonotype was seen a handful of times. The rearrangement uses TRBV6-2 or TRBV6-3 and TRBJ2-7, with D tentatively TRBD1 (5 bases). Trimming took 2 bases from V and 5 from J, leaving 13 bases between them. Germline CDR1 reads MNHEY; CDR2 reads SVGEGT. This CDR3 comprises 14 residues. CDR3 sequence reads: CASSYVQGSHEQYF. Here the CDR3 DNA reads TGTGCCAGCAGTTACGTGCAGGGATCCCACGAGCAGTACTTC.

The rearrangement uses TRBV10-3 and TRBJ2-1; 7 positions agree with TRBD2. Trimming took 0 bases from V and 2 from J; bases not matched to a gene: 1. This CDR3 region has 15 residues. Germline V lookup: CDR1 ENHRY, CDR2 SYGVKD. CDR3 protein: CAISESRGAYNEQFF. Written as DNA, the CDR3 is TGTGCCATCAGTGAGTCCCGGGGGGCCTACAATGAGCAGTTCTTC.

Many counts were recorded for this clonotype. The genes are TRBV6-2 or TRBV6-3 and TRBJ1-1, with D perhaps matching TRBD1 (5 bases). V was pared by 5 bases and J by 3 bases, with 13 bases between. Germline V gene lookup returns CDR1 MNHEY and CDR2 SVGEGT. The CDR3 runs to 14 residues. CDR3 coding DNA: TGTGCCAGCAGTAGACAGTCCTTGTACACTGAAGCTTTCTTT. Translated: CASSRQSLYTEAFF.

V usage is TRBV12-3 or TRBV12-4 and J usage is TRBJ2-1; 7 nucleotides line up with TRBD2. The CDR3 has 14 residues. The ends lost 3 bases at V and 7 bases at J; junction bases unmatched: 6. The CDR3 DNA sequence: TGTGCCAGCAGTTTGGTGGCGGGGGTGAATGAGCAGTTCTTC. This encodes CASSLVAGVNEQFF.

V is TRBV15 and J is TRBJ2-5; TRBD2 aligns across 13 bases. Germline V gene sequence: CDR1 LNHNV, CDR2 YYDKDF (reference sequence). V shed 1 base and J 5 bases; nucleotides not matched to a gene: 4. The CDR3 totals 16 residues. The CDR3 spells CATSRVETSGGETQYF. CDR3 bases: TGTGCCACCAGCAGAGTCGAGACTAGCGGGGGGGAGACCCAGTACTTC.

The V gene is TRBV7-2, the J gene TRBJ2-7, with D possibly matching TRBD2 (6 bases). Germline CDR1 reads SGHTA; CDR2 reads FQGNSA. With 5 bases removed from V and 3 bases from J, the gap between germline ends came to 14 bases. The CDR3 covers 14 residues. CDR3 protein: CASSRPGLDYEQYF. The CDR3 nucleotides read TGTGCCAGCAGCCGACCGGGACTCGACTACGAGCAGTACTTC.

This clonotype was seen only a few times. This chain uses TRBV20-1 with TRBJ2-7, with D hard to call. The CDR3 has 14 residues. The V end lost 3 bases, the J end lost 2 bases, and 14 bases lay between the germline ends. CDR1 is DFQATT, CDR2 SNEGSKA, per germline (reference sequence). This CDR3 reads CSASEMDGTYEQYF. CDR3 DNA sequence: TGCAGTGCTAGTGAAATGGACGGAACCTACGAGCAGTACTTC.

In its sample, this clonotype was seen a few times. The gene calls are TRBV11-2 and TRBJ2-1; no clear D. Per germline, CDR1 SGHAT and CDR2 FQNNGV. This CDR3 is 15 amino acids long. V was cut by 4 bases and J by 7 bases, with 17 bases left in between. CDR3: CASSSLKGLGNEQFF. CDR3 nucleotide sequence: TGTGCCAGCAGCTCCCTAAAGGGTCTCGGGAATGAGCAGTTCTTC.

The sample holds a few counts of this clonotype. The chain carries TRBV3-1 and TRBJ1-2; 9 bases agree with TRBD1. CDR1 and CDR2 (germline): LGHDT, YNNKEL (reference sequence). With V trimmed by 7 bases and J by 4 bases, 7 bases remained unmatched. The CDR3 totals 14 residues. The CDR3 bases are TGTGCCAGCAACATACAGGGGGCTGGCTATGGCTACACCTTC. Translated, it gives CASNIQGAGYGYTF.

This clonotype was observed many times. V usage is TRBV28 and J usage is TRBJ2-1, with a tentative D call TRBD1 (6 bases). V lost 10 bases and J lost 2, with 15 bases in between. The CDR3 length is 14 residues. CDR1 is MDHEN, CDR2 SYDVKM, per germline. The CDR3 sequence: CAILQTGTYNEQFF. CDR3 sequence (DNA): TGTGCCATCCTTCAGACAGGTACCTACAATGAGCAGTTCTTC.

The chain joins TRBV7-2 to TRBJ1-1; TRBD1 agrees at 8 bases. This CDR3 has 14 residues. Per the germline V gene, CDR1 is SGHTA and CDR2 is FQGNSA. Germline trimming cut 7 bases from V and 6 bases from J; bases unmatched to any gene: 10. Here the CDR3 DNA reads TGTGCCAGCATCCGAGGACAGGGATCTTCTGAAGCTTTCTTT. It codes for CASIRGQGSSEAFF.

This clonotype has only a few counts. The CDR3 nucleotides read TGTGCCATCAGTGAAGGGGGGGATGAAAAACTGTTTTTT. Encoded protein: CAISEGGDEKLFF. The chain recombines TRBV10-3 with TRBJ1-4, with D perhaps TRBD1 (6 bases). This CDR3 is built from 13 residues. Trimming removed 3 bases at V and 6 bases at J, with 8 bases between. Germline CDR1 and CDR2: ENHRY and SYGVKD.

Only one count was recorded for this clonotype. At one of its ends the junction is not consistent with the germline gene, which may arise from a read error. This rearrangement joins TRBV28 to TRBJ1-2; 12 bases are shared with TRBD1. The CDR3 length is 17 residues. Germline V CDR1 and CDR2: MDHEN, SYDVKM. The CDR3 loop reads CDSSLSPAGQGAFGYTF. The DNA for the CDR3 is TGTGACAGCAGTTTATCCCCGGCGGGACAGGGGGCTTTTGGCTACACCTTC.

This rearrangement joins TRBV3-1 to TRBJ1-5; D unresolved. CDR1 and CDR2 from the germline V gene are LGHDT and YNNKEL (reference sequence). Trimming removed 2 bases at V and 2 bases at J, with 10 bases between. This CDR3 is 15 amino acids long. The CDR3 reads CASSQMQAGNQPQHF. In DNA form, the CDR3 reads TGTGCCAGCAGCCAAATGCAGGCTGGCAATCAGCCCCAGCATTTT.

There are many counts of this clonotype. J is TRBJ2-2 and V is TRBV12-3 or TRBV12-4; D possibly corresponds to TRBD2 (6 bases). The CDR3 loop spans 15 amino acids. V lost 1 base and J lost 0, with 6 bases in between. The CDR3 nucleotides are TGTGCCAGCAGTTTAGGGGGGGCGAACACCGGGGAGCTGTTTTTT. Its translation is CASSLGGANTGELFF.

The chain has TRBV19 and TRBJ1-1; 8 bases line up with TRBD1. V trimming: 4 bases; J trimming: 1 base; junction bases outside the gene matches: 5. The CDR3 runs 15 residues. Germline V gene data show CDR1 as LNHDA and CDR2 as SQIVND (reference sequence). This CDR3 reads CASSKRTGTNTEAFF. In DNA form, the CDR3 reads TGTGCCAGTAGTAAGCGGACAGGGACGAACACTGAAGCTTTCTTT.

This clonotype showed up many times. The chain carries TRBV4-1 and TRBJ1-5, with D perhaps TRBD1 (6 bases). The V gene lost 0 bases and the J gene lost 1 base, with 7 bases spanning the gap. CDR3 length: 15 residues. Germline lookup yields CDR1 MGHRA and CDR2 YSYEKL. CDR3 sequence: CASSQEGGSNQPQHF. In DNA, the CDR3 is TGCGCCAGCAGCCAAGAAGGGGGGAGCAATCAGCCCCAGCATTTT.

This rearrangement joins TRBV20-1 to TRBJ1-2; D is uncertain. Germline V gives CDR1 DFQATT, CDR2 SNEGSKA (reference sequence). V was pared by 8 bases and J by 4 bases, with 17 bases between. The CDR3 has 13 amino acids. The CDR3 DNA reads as TGCAGTACGGGAGGGCAGAGAAGCTATGGCTACACCTTC. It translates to CSTGGQRSYGYTF.

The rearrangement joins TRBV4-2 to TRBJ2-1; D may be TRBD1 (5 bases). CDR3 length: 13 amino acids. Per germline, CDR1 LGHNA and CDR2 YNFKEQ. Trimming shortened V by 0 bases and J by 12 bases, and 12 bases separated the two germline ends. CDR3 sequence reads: CASSQDRGDWQFF. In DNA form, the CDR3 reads TGTGCCAGCAGCCAAGATAGGGGCGATTGGCAGTTCTTC.